This TCR beta chain is drawn from a study of blood T cells in healthy people across ages. Using a J-beta primer mix together with a sample-barcoded 5' primer, a second PCR was run for roughly 6 to 12 cycles. Each CDR3 protein gets one entry after TCRdb re-called the 5' RACE reads with MiXCR. The data hold some 800,000 distinct CDR3 sequences, with about 42% observed a single time. The CDR3 is 16 residues long. After removal of 6 bases from V and 6 bases from J, the junction contained 13 bases not matched to a gene. Germline values: CDR1 MNHEY, CDR2 SMNVEV (reference sequence). This clonotype was counted between two and nine times.

The sample consisted of blood. This sequence joins TRBV27 and TRBJ2-1, with 8 bases that match TRBD2. This clonotype was obtained from a man aged 55-75 years in good health. For the CDR3, the DNA is TGTGCCAGCAGACGAGCGGGGGCGCGGGGAAGCAATGAGCAGTTCTTC. Translated: CASRRAGARGSNEQFF.